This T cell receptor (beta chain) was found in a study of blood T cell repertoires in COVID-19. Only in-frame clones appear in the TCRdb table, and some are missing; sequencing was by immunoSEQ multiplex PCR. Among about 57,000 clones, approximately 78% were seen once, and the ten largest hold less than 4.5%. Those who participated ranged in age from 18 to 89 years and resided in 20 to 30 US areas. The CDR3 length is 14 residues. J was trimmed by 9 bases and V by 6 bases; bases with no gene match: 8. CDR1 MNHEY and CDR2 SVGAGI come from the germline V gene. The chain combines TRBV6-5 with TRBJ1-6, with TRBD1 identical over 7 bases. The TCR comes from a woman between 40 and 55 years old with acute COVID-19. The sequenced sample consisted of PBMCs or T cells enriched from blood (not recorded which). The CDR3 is CASRRDSVSSPLHF. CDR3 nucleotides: TGTGCCAGCAGGAGGGACAGTGTCAGTTCACCCCTCCACTTT.